The 24 T cell receptor beta chains given below trace back to one sample, sequenced in a study of graft-versus-host responses after intestinal transplantation. The protocol was immunoSEQ multiplex PCR, while the TCRdb copy is restricted to in-frame clones and leaves out a portion. Of tens of thousands of clones listed, around 86% are singletons. The sample here was PBMCs, taken less than 1,400 days after transplant. The receptors derive from a human patient who received an intestinal transplant, so some T cells may come from the graft donor.

The chain has TRBV28 and TRBJ2-1, with TRBD2 as a possible D gene (5 bases). The CDR3 has 18 amino acids. Germline V gene data show CDR1 as MDHEN and CDR2 as SYDVKM. The ends were cut back, 5 bases at V and 2 bases at J, with 22 bases in the middle. The CDR3 DNA follows: TGTGCCAGCAGTCTCGCCCCCGAGCGGACCCCGCCCTACAATGAGCAGTTCTTC. Translation: CASSLAPERTPPYNEQFF.

This chain connects TRBV30 to TRBJ1-5; D is ambiguous. Germline lookup yields CDR1 GTSNPN and CDR2 SVGIG (reference sequence). The CDR3 contains 13 residues. Trimming took off 1 base at V and 3 bases at J, with 7 bases between the two ends. The CDR3 is CAWSAWDNQPQHF. The CDR3 DNA sequence: TGTGCCTGGAGTGCTTGGGACAATCAGCCCCAGCATTTT.

The rearrangement joins TRBV9 to TRBJ2-2; D not resolved. The CDR3 covers 14 residues. Germline V gene data show CDR1 as SGDLS and CDR2 as YYNGEE. With 2 bases removed from V and 6 bases from J, the gap between germline ends came to 11 bases. The DNA of the CDR3 is TGTGCCAGCAGCGTTATGAGGTTTTCCGGGGAGCTGTTTTTT. It is translated as CASSVMRFSGELFF.

The chain carries TRBV28 and TRBJ2-7; a weak D match, TRBD2 (5 bases). This CDR3 spans 12 amino acids. CDR1 is MDHEN and CDR2 is SYDVKM in the germline V gene. Trimming removed 5 bases at V and 9 bases at J, with 14 bases between. CDR3 region: CASSPHEGSQYF. The CDR3 DNA reads TGTGCCAGCAGTCCTCACGAGGGTTCGCAGTACTTC.

The genes are TRBV28 and TRBJ2-3; possibly TRBD1 for D (6 bases). This CDR3 contains 15 residues. V was pared by 4 bases and J by 0 bases, with 11 bases between. Germline CDR1 is MDHEN and CDR2 is SYDVKM. CDR3 nucleotides: TGTGCCAGCAGTTCACCAGGGGCTAGCACAGATACGCAGTATTTT. Its protein product is CASSSPGASTDTQYF.

The CDR3 region is CASSYSHPSYEQYF. In DNA, the CDR3 is TGTGCCAGCAGTTACAGCCATCCTTCCTACGAGCAGTACTTC. The rearrangement uses TRBV6-5 and TRBJ2-7; D is unclear. CDR3 size: 14 residues. Germline loops: CDR1 MNHEY, CDR2 SVGAGI. Trimming left V 2 bases short and J 1 base short, with 9 bases between.

The chain uses TRBV7-3 and TRBJ2-3; 7 bases are shared with TRBD1. CDR1 and CDR2 (germline): SGHTA, FQGTGA. V lost 4 bases and J lost 2; bases outside the gene matches: 6. The CDR3 contains 15 residues. CDR3 region: CASSSTGLDTDTQYF. The CDR3 DNA reads TGTGCCAGCAGCTCGACAGGGCTTGACACAGATACGCAGTATTTT.

The chain employs TRBV30 and TRBJ2-1; TRBD2 agrees at 16 bases. The germline V gene encodes CDR1 GTSNPN and CDR2 SVGIG (reference sequence). The J segment lost 0 bases and the V segment lost 3 bases, leaving 5 bases of the junction unmatched. This CDR3 is 18 amino acids long. CDR3 residues: CAWRSGLAGGSSYNEQFF. The CDR3 DNA reads as TGTGCCTGGAGGTCGGGACTAGCGGGAGGGAGCTCCTACAATGAGCAGTTCTTC.

V usage is TRBV7-6 and J usage is TRBJ2-6; D is undetermined. V was trimmed by 5 bases and J by 0 bases, leaving 17 bases between them. Germline V gene data show CDR1 as SGHVS and CDR2 as FNYEAQ. CDR3 length: 18 residues. In DNA form, the CDR3 reads TGTGCCAGCAGCCTTATACGTCCCAGCTTCTCTGGGGCCAACGTCCTGACTTTC. This sequence encodes CASSLIRPSFSGANVLTF.

This clone was counted only a few times. V is TRBV6-1 and J is TRBJ1-5, with TRBD1 matching 7 bases. V was pared by 10 bases and J by 7 bases, with 10 bases of the junction left unmatched. CDR3 size: 13 residues. The V gene's germline CDR1 is MNHNS and CDR2 SASEGT. CDR3 nucleotides: TGTGCCAACGCGGTAGCAGGGGGGCAGCCCCAGCATTTT. Translating it yields CANAVAGGQPQHF.

The chain carries TRBV5-1 and TRBJ2-5, with D hard to call. The V and J ends lost 0 bases and 2 bases respectively, with 8 bases between them. This CDR3 has 14 residues. Looked up from germline, CDR1 is SGHRS and CDR2 is YFSETQ. The DNA of the CDR3 is TGCGCCAGCAGCTTGGCGGTAGCTCAAGAGACCCAGTACTTC. It encodes CASSLAVAQETQYF.

The chain has TRBV27 and TRBJ2-1, with 8 bases aligning to TRBD1. The V gene's germline CDR1 is MNHEY and CDR2 SMNVEV (reference sequence). The trim removed 2 bases at V and 8 bases at J, leaving 8 bases unmatched. There are 15 residues in the CDR3. The CDR3 nucleotides read TGTGCCAGCAGTTTACTGGCAGGGGGCATAGATGAGCAGTTCTTC. Encoded protein: CASSLLAGGIDEQFF.

The CDR3 coding sequence is TGTGCCAGCAGCCAAGTCGCTAGGAGCACAGATACGCAGTATTTT. Protein product: CASSQVARSTDTQYF. The J gene is TRBJ2-3, the V gene TRBV14; D is unresolved. The V and J ends lost 1 base and 0 bases respectively, with 8 bases between them. In germline, CDR1 is SGHDN, CDR2 FVKESK. The CDR3 is 15 residues long.

The chain has TRBV12-5 and TRBJ1-6; possible D gene TRBD1, 5 bases. Germline CDR1 is LGHNT and CDR2 is FRNRAP. V lost 0 bases, J lost 0 bases, and 21 bases lay in between. This CDR3 region has 21 residues. The chain's CDR3 is CASGLVPSGLKLSSYNSPLHF. The CDR3 DNA reads TGTGCTAGTGGTTTGGTACCGTCAGGGCTAAAATTAAGCTCCTATAATTCACCCCTCCACTTT.

This chain joins TRBV19 and TRBJ2-5; the match to TRBD2 covers 8 bases. The DNA end is more similar to TRBJ2-7, so the J call may be wrong. This CDR3 has 15 residues. CDR1 and CDR2 from the germline V gene are LNHDA and SQIVND (reference sequence). The CDR3 nucleotides are TGTGCCAGTAGTAGCGGGCCAGCGGGAGTCGGCGAGCAGTACTTC. It encodes CASSSGPAGVGEQYF.

The rearrangement joins TRBV18 to TRBJ1-5, with 8 bases that match TRBD1. CDR1 is KGHSH and CDR2 is LQKENI in the germline V gene. The CDR3 totals 14 residues. V lost 3 bases, J lost 7 bases, and 5 bases stayed unmatched. Here the CDR3 DNA reads TGTGCCAGCTCACCCTCGGACAGGGTGCAGCCCCAGCATTTT. Translating gives CASSPSDRVQPQHF.

The CDR3 DNA reads TGTGCCAGCAGCCCAACCGGACAGGGAAAAGGTTCACCCCTCCACTTT. Translated: CASSPTGQGKGSPLHF. The chain couples TRBV7-9 to TRBJ1-6; 8 bases agree with TRBD1. CDR3 length: 16 amino acids. Germline-derived CDR1 and CDR2 are SEHNR and FQNEAQ (reference sequence). V was clipped by 5 bases and J by 9 bases; unmatched bases: 12.

This rearrangement joins TRBV10-3 to TRBJ1-1, with TRBD1 identical over 8 bases. Germline V CDR1 and CDR2: ENHRY, SYGVKD. Trimming cost V 10 bases and J 1 base; bases outside gene matches: 5. The length of the CDR3 is 13 residues. CDR3 sequence: CATWTGPNTEAFF. For the CDR3, the DNA is TGTGCCACCTGGACAGGGCCGAACACTGAAGCTTTCTTT.

The V and J genes are TRBV5-1 and TRBJ2-2; weak D call: TRBD2 (6 bases). V lost 4 bases to trimming and J lost 7 bases, with 17 bases between them. The CDR3 is made up of 15 amino acids. Germline CDR1 SGHRS, CDR2 YFSETQ. DNA for the CDR3: TGCGCCAGCAGCCTTGGACTAAATTTCGGCGGGGAGCTGTTTTTT. It yields the protein CASSLGLNFGGELFF.

V and J are TRBV28 and TRBJ2-5, with 9 bases fitting TRBD2. Trimming took 5 bases from V and 2 from J; bases not matched to a gene: 6. The CDR3 sequence is 15 residues long. Germline V gene data show CDR1 as MDHEN and CDR2 as SYDVKM. DNA of the CDR3: TGTGCCAGCAGTACCGGGACTAGCCGACAAGAGACCCAGTACTTC. This sequence encodes CASSTGTSRQETQYF.

This chain links TRBV19 with TRBJ1-2; 7 bases agree with TRBD1. J was trimmed by 0 bases and V by 5 bases; bases with no gene match: 9. CDR3 size: 16 residues. Germline V gene data show CDR1 as LNHDA and CDR2 as SQIVND (reference sequence). In DNA form, the CDR3 reads TGTGCCAGTAGTTCGCGAAGACAGGGTGCTAACTATGGCTACACCTTC. Its translation: CASSSRRQGANYGYTF.

This chain joins TRBV28 and TRBJ2-3; a weak D match, TRBD1 (6 bases). The V gene lost 4 bases and the J gene lost 3 bases, with 20 bases spanning the gap. The CDR3 length is 17 residues. Germline V CDR1 and CDR2: MDHEN, SYDVKM. The chain's CDR3 is CASSSASGQGITDTQYF. As DNA, the CDR3 is TGTGCCAGCAGTTCAGCGTCAGGGCAGGGGATAACAGATACGCAGTATTTT.

V gene TRBV7-8 combines with J gene TRBJ1-2, with 7 bases aligning to TRBD1. Germline trimming cut 4 bases from V and 6 bases from J; bases unmatched to any gene: 5. This CDR3 is built from 13 residues. Per germline, CDR1 SGHVS and CDR2 FQNEAQ. The CDR3 sequence is CASSSDRVDGYTF. For the CDR3, the DNA is TGTGCCAGCAGCTCCGACAGGGTAGATGGCTACACCTTC. Filled out from reference TRBV7-8 and TRBJ1-2, the complete variable domain reads GAGVSQSPRYKVAKRGQDVALRCDPISGHVSLFWYQQALGQGPEFLTYFQNEAQLDKSGLPSDRFFAERPEGSVSTLKIQRTQQEDSAVYLCASSSDRVDGYTFGSGTRLTVV.

The chain has TRBV2 and TRBJ2-7; 9 bases are a match to TRBD2. CDR3 size: 13 residues. The V gene's germline CDR1 is SNHLY and CDR2 FYNNEI. Germline trimming cut 8 bases from V and 3 bases from J; bases unmatched to any gene: 5. This CDR3 reads CASGRGGFYEQYF. The DNA for the CDR3 is TGTGCCAGCGGGCGGGGGGGTTTCTACGAGCAGTACTTC.